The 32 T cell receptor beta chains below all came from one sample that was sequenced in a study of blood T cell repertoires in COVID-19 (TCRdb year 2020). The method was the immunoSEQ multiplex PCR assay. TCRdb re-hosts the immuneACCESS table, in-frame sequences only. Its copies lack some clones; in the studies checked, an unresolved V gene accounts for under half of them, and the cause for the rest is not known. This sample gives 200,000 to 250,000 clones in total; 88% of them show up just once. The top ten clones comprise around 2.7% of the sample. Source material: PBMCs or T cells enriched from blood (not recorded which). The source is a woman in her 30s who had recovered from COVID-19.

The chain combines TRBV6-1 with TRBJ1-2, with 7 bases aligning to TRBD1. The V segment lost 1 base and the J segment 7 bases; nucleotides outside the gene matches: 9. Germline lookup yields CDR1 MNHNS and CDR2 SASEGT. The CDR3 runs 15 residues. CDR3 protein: CASSEGDRDRGGYTF. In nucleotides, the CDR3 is TGTGCCAGCAGTGAAGGCGACCGGGACAGAGGTGGCTACACCTTC.

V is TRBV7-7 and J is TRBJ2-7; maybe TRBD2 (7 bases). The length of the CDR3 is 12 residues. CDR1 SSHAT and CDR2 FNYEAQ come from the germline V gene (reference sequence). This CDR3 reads CARGGASYEQYF. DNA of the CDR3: TGTGCTAGGGGGGGGGCATCCTACGAGCAGTACTTC.

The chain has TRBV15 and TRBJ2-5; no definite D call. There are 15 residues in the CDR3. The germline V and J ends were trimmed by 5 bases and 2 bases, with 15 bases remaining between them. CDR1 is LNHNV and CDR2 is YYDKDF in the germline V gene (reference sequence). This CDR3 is CATSPRGQTQETQYF. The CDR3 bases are TGTGCCACCAGCCCCCGAGGCCAGACTCAAGAGACCCAGTACTTC.

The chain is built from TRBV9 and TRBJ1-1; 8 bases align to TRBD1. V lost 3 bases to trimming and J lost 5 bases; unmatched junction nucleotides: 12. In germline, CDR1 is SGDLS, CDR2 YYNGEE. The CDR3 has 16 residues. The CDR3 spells CASSATRAGGLTEAFF. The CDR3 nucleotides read TGTGCCAGCAGCGCCACGAGGGCAGGGGGCCTTACTGAAGCTTTCTTT.

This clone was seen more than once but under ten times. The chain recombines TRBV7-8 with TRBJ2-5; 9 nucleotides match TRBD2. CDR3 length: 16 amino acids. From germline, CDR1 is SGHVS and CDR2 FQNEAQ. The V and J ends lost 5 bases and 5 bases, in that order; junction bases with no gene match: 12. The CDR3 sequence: CASSPAGGGASETQYF. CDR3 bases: TGTGCCAGCAGCCCAGCAGGCGGGGGGGCCTCGGAGACCCAGTACTTC.

CDR3 in amino acids: CASSTGQGNTEAFF. CDR3 nucleotides: TGTGCCAGTAGTACGGGACAGGGGAACACTGAAGCTTTCTTT. The genes are TRBV19 and TRBJ1-1; 9 bases fit TRBD1. Germline lookup yields CDR1 LNHDA and CDR2 SQIVND (reference sequence). V was pared by 4 bases and J by 1 base, with 1 base of the junction left unmatched. The CDR3 has 14 amino acids.

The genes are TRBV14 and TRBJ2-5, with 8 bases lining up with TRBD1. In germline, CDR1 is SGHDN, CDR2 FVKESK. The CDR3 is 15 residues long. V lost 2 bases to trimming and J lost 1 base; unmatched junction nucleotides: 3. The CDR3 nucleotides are TGTGCCAGCAGCCAAAGAACAGGGGGCCAAGAGACCCAGTACTTC. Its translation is CASSQRTGGQETQYF. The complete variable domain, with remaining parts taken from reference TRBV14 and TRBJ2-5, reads EAGVTQFPSHSVIEKGQTVTLRCDPISGHDNLYWYRRVMGKEIKFLLHFVKESKQDESGMPNNRFLAERTGGTYSTLKVQPAELEDSGVYFCASSQRTGGQETQYFGPGTRLLVL.

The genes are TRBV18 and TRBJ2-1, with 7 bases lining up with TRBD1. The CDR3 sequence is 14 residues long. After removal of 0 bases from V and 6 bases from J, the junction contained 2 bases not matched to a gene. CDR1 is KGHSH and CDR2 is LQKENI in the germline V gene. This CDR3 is CASSPPGQTNEQFF. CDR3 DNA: TGTGCCAGCTCACCACCGGGACAGACCAATGAGCAGTTCTTC.

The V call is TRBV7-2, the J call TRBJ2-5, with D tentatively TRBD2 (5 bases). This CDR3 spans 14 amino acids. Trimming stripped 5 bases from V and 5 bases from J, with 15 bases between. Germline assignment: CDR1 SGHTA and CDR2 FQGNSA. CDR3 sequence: CASSRDYGLETQYF. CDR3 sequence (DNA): TGTGCCAGCAGCCGGGATTATGGGTTGGAGACCCAGTACTTC.

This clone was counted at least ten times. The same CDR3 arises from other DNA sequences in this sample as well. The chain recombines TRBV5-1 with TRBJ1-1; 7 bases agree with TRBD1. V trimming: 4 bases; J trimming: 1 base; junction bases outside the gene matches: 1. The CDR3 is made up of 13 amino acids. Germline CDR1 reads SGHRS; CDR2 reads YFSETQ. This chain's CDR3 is CASSRTGNTEAFF. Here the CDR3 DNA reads TGCGCCAGCAGCAGGACAGGGAACACTGAAGCTTTCTTT.

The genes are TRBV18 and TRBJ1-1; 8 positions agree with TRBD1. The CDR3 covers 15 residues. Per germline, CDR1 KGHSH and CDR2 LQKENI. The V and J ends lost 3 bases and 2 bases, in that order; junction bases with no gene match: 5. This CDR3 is CASSPWDRKNTEAFF. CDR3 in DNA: TGTGCCAGCTCACCCTGGGACAGGAAAAACACTGAAGCTTTCTTT.

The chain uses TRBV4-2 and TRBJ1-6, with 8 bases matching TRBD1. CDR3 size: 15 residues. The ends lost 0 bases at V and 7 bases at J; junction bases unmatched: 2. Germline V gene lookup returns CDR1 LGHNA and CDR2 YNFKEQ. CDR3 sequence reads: CASSQEGQGNSPLHF. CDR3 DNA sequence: TGTGCCAGCAGCCAAGAAGGACAGGGAAATTCACCCCTCCACTTT.

The CDR3 nucleotides are TGCGCCAGCAGCCAAGTCACAGTTAGGAATACGCAGTATTTT. It translates to CASSQVTVRNTQYF. The chain recombines TRBV4-1 with TRBJ2-3; D unresolved. This CDR3 has 14 residues. Germline V gene data show CDR1 as MGHRA and CDR2 as YSYEKL. Trimming removed 1 base from V and 7 bases from J, with 12 bases in between.

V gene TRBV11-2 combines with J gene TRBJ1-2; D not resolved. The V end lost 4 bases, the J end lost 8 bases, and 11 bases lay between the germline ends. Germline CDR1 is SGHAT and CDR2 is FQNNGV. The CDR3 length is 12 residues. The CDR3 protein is CASSSGGSGYTF. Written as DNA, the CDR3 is TGTGCCAGCAGCTCGGGAGGCTCGGGCTACACCTTC.

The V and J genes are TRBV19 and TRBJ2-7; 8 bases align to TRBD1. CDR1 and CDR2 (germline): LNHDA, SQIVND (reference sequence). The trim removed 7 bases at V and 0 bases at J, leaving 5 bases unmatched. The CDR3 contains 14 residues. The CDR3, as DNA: TGTGCCAGTACCGGGACAGGCAGCTCCTACGAGCAGTACTTC. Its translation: CASTGTGSSYEQYF.

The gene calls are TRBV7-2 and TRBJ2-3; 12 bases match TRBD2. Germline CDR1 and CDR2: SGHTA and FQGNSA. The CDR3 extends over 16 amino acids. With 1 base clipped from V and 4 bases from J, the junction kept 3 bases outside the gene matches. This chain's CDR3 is CASSLGPSGGADTQYF. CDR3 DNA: TGTGCCAGCAGCTTAGGGCCTAGCGGGGGGGCAGATACGCAGTATTTT.

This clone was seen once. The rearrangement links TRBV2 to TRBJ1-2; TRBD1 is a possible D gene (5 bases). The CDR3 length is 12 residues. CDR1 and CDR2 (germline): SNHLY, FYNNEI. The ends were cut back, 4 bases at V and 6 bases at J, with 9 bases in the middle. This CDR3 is CASSVSGNGYTF. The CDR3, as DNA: TGTGCCAGCAGTGTTTCAGGGAATGGCTACACCTTC.

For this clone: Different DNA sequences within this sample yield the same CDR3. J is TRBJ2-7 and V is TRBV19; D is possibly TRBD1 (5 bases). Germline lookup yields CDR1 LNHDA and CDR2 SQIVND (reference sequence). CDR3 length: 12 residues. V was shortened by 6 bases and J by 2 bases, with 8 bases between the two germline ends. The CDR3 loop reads CASSPGPYEQYF. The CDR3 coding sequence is TGTGCCAGTAGCCCAGGGCCCTACGAGCAGTACTTC.

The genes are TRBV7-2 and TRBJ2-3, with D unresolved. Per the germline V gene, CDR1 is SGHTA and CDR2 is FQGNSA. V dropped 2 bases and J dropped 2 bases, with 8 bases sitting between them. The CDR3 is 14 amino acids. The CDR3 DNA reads TGTGCCAGCAGCTTACTCTCTAACACAGATACGCAGTATTTT. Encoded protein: CASSLLSNTDTQYF.

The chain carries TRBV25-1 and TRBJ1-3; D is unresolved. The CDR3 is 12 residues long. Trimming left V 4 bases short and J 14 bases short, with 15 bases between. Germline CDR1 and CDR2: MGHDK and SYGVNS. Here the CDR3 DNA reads TGTGCCAGCAGTGCGGGGAGGCCGCATGTATATTTT. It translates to CASSAGRPHVYF.

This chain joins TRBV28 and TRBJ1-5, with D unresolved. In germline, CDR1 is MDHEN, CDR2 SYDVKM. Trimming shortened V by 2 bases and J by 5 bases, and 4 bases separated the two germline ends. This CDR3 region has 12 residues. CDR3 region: CASSLEYQPQHF. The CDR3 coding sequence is TGTGCCAGCAGTTTAGAGTATCAGCCCCAGCATTTT.

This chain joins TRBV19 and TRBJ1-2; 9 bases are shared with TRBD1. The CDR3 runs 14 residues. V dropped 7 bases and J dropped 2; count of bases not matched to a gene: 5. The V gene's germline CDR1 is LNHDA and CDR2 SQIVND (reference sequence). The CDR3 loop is CASNTGGRNYGYTF. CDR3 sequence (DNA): TGTGCCAGTAATACAGGGGGCCGGAACTATGGCTACACCTTC.

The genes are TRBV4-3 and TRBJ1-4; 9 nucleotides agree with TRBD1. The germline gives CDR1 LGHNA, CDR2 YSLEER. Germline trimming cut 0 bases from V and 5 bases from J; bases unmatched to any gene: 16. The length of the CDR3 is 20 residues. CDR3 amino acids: CASSQEGGQGIVVKNEKLFF. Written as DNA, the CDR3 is TGCGCCAGCAGCCAAGAGGGAGGACAGGGGATAGTTGTCAAGAATGAAAAACTGTTTTTT.

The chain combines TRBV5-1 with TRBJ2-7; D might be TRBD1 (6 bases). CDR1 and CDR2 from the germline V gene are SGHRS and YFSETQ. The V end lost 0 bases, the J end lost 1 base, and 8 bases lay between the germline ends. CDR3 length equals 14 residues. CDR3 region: CASSLGDTSYEQYF. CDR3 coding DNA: TGCGCCAGCAGCTTGGGGGACACATCCTACGAGCAGTACTTC.

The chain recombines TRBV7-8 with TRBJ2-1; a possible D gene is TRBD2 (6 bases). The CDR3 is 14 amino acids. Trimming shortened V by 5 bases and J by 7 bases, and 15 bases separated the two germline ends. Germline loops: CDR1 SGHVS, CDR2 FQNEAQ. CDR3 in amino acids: CASSPRTGGNEQFF. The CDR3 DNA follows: TGTGCCAGCAGCCCTCGGACTGGAGGGAATGAGCAGTTCTTC.

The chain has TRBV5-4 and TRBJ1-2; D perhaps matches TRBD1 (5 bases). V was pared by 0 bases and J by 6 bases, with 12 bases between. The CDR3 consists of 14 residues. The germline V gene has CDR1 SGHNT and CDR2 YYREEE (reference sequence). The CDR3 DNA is TGTGCCAGCAGCTTGGGAGACAGAGAGGATGGCTACACCTTC. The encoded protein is CASSLGDREDGYTF.

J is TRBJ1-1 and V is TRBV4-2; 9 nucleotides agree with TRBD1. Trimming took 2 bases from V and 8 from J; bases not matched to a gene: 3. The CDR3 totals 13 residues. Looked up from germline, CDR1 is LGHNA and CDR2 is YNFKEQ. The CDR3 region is CASSQPGTGEAFF. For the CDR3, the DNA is TGTGCCAGCAGCCAACCCGGGACAGGGGAAGCTTTCTTT.

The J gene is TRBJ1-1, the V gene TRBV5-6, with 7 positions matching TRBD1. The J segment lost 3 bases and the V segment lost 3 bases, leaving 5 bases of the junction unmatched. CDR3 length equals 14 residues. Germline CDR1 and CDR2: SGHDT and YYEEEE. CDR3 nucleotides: TGTGCCAGCAGCTACGGACAGGTTTACACTGAAGCTTTCTTT. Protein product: CASSYGQVYTEAFF.

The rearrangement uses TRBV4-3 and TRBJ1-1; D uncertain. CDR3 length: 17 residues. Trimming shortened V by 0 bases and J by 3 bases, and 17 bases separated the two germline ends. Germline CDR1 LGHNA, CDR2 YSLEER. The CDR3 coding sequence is TGCGCCAGCAGCCAAGATCTTTTGGGCCTCGGGGACACTGAAGCTTTCTTT. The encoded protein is CASSQDLLGLGDTEAFF.

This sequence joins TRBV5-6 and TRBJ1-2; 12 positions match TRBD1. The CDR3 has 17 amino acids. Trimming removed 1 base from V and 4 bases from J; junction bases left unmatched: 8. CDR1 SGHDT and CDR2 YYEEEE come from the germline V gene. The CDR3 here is CASSLPGQGAWGYGYTF. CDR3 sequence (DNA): TGTGCCAGCAGCTTGCCGGGACAGGGGGCCTGGGGCTATGGCTACACCTTC.

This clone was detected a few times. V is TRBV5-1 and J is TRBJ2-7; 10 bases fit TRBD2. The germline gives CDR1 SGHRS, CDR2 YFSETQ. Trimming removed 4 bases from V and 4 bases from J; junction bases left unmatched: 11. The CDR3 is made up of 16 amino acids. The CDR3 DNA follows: TGCGCCAGCAGCCCTTACAGCGGGGGGGCCGGGTACGAGCAGTACTTC. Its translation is CASSPYSGGAGYEQYF.

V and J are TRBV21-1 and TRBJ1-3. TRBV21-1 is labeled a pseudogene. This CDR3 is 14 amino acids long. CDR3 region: CASIDFGVQNTIYF. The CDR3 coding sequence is TGTGCCAGCATCGACTTCGGCGTTCAAAACACCATATATTTT.